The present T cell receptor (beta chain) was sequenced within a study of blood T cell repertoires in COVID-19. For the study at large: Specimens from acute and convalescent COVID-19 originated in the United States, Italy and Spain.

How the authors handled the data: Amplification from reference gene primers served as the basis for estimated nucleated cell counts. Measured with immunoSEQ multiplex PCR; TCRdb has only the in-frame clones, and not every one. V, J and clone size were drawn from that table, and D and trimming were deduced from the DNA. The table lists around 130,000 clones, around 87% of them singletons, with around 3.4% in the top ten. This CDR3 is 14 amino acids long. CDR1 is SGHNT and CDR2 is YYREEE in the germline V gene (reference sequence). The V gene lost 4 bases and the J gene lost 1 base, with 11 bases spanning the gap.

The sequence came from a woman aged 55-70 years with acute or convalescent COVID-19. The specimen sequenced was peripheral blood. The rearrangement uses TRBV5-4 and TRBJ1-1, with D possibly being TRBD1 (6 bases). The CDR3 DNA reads TGTGCCAGCAGCCAAGGACAGCAGAACACTGAAGCTTTCTTT. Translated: CASSQGQQNTEAFF. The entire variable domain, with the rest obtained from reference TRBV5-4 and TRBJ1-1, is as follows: ETGVTQSPTHLIKTRGQQVTLRCSSQSGHNTVSWYQQALGQGPQFIFQYYREEENGRGNFPPRFSGLQFPNYSSELNVNALELDDSALYLCASSQGQQNTEAFFGQGTRLTVV.